Listed here are 22 T cell receptor beta chains from one sample, sequenced in a study of shared clonotypes between healthy human individuals. Some clones are missing from TCRdb's copy, which holds only in-frame ones; the method was immunoSEQ multiplex PCR. The sample has about 2.1 million clones, 93% seen once. Selected positively for CCR7 and CD45RO-negative, naive CD8 cells excluded terminally differentiated effector memory CD45RA+ cells. The sequenced material came from naive CD8+ T cells from PBMCs. The receptors stem from a man younger than 35 in good health. Some clones in this sample may be carry-over from other donors' samples.

The V and J genes are TRBV27 and TRBJ2-2; D gene unclear. Per germline, CDR1 MNHEY and CDR2 SMNVEV (reference sequence). The V end lost 3 bases, the J end lost 2 bases, and 10 bases lay between the germline ends. This CDR3 has 15 amino acids. CDR3 sequence (DNA): TGTGCCAGCAGTTTTCTAGACCCAAACACCGGGGAGCTGTTTTTT. It codes for CASSFLDPNTGELFF.

This clone has a handful of counts. The V gene is TRBV27, the J gene TRBJ1-2; 10 nucleotides line up with TRBD1. Trimming at V came to 5 bases and at J to 6 bases, leaving 6 bases not matched to a gene. Germline values: CDR1 MNHEY, CDR2 SMNVEV (reference sequence). CDR3 length: 14 amino acids. The CDR3 nucleotides read TGTGCCAGCAGTCCCGACAGGGGGCTGAATGGCTACACCTTC. It encodes CASSPDRGLNGYTF.

In the case of this clone: The same CDR3 arises from other DNA sequences in this sample as well. The rearrangement joins TRBV27 to TRBJ2-7; D might be TRBD1 (5 bases). Germline CDR1 MNHEY, CDR2 SMNVEV (reference sequence). V gave up 2 bases and J gave up 2 bases, with 7 bases separating them. CDR3 size: 13 residues. CDR3 nucleotide sequence: TGTGCCAGCAGTTTAGGGGCCGCCTACGAGCAGTACTTC. This gives the protein CASSLGAAYEQYF.

V and J are TRBV9 and TRBJ2-1; D perhaps matches TRBD2 (6 bases). This CDR3 spans 17 amino acids. Between the trimmed V and J ends, which lost 3 bases and 0 bases, there was a span of 16 bases. Germline CDR1 SGDLS, CDR2 YYNGEE. Here the CDR3 reads CASSAGSGTSSYNEQFF. The CDR3 DNA follows: TGTGCCAGCAGCGCCGGGAGCGGTACGAGCTCCTACAATGAGCAGTTCTTC. The full variable domain, in which reference TRBV9 and TRBJ2-1 provide the parts outside the CDR3, is DSGVTQTPKHLITATGQRVTLRCSPRSGDLSVYWYQQSLDQGLQFLIQYYNGEERAKGNILERFSAQQFPDLHSELNLSSLELGDSALYFCASSAGSGTSSYNEQFFGPGTRLTVL.

The chain has TRBV30 and TRBJ1-2, with a tentative D call TRBD1 (5 bases). Germline V CDR1 and CDR2: GTSNPN, SVGIG (reference sequence). V lost 1 base and J 4 bases, leaving 10 bases between the germline ends. The CDR3 loop spans 13 amino acids. The CDR3 is CAWSGGGAYGYTF. CDR3 DNA sequence: TGTGCCTGGAGTGGTGGTGGGGCCTATGGCTACACCTTC.

With regard to this clone: This sample includes further DNA sequences coding for the same CDR3. The CDR3 region is CASSLVAGGPHNEQFF. CDR3 nucleotide sequence: TGCGCCAGCAGCTTGGTAGCGGGAGGCCCCCACAATGAGCAGTTCTTC. This sequence joins TRBV5-1 and TRBJ2-1, with 10 bases that match TRBD2. The CDR3 is 16 residues long. V was clipped by 0 bases and J by 5 bases; unmatched bases: 5. CDR1 is SGHRS and CDR2 is YFSETQ in the germline V gene. The complete variable domain, with remaining parts taken from reference TRBV5-1 and TRBJ2-1, reads KAGVTQTPRYLIKTRGQQVTLSCSPISGHRSVSWYQQTPGQGLQFLFEYFSETQRNKGNFPGRFSGRQFSNSRSEMNVSTLELGDSALYLCASSLVAGGPHNEQFFGPGTRLTVL.

The V and J genes are TRBV5-1 and TRBJ2-1; no reliable D call. Per germline, CDR1 SGHRS and CDR2 YFSETQ. The V end lost 7 bases, the J end lost 7 bases, and 12 bases lay between the germline ends. This CDR3 spans 12 amino acids. The CDR3 DNA reads as TGCGCCAGCGGTGGGCTATCGAATGAGCAGTTCTTC. It is translated as CASGGLSNEQFF.

The CDR3 region has the DNA TGTGCCAGCAGACCGGCCGATCCGAGGGATGAGCAGTTCTTC. The encoded protein is CASRPADPRDEQFF. The chain joins TRBV6-5 to TRBJ2-1; D perhaps matches TRBD2 (5 bases). The germline CDR1 and CDR2 sequences are MNHEY and SVGAGI. The ends were cut back, 6 bases at V and 8 bases at J, with 17 bases in the middle. This CDR3 has 14 amino acids.

The gene calls are TRBV5-4 and TRBJ2-1; D may be TRBD1 (6 bases). V lost 0 bases and J lost 5, with 12 bases in between. The CDR3 contains 15 residues. Germline V gives CDR1 SGHNT, CDR2 YYREEE (reference sequence). The CDR3 coding sequence is TGTGCCAGCAGCTTGGGGTTAGGACAGCACAATGAGCAGTTCTTC. Translated: CASSLGLGQHNEQFF.

This sequence joins TRBV15 and TRBJ2-4; 8 bases align to TRBD1. The V segment lost 3 bases and the J segment 8 bases; nucleotides outside the gene matches: 9. The CDR3 contains 15 residues. The V gene's germline CDR1 is LNHNV and CDR2 YYDKDF (reference sequence). Here the CDR3 reads CATSSPQGAFYIQYF. The CDR3 nucleotides read TGTGCCACCAGCAGCCCGCAGGGGGCCTTCTACATTCAGTACTTC.

This clone was counted a single time. The rearrangement uses TRBV27 and TRBJ1-5; D not certain. Germline V lookup: CDR1 MNHEY, CDR2 SMNVEV (reference sequence). V was pared by 4 bases and J by 1 base, with 8 bases between. The CDR3 spans 14 residues. The CDR3 DNA sequence: TGTGCCAGCAGTTCGACCATAAGCAATCAGCCCCAGCATTTT. Translated: CASSSTISNQPQHF.

This rearrangement joins TRBV19 to TRBJ2-3; 8 bases align to TRBD1. The germline V gene has CDR1 LNHDA and CDR2 SQIVND (reference sequence). Germline trimming cut 5 bases from V and 4 bases from J; bases unmatched to any gene: 8. CDR3 length: 15 amino acids. The CDR3 is CASSADRGYPDTQYF. The DNA of the CDR3 is TGTGCCAGTAGTGCCGACAGGGGTTACCCAGATACGCAGTATTTT. The full variable domain, completed using reference TRBV19 and TRBJ2-3, is DGGITQSPKYLFRKEGQNVTLSCEQNLNHDAMYWYRQDPGQGLRLIYYSQIVNDFQKGDIAEGYSVSREKKESFPLTVTSAQKNPTAFYLCASSADRGYPDTQYFGPGTRLTVL.

The genes are TRBV5-6 and TRBJ1-1, with TRBD1 as a possible D gene (5 bases). The V gene lost 1 base and the J gene lost 6 bases, with 13 bases spanning the gap. This CDR3 has 14 amino acids. The germline CDR1 and CDR2 sequences are SGHDT and YYEEEE. The chain's CDR3 is CASSLWLQGAEAFF. CDR3 in DNA: TGTGCCAGCAGCTTGTGGCTCCAAGGGGCTGAAGCTTTCTTT.

With respect to this clone: This sample includes further DNA sequences coding for the same CDR3. As DNA, the CDR3 is TGTGCCATCAGTGGCGGATCCTACGAGCAGTACTTC. Protein product: CAISGGSYEQYF. This chain uses TRBV10-3 with TRBJ2-7; no definite D call. Germline V lookup: CDR1 ENHRY, CDR2 SYGVKD. This CDR3 is 12 amino acids long. With 4 bases removed from V and 1 base from J, the gap between germline ends came to 5 bases.

Remarks on this clone: The sample holds other DNA sequences that translate to the same CDR3. V usage is TRBV9 and J usage is TRBJ1-1, with a weak D call TRBD1 (5 bases). CDR3 length: 13 residues. Germline CDR1 SGDLS, CDR2 YYNGEE. The germline V and J ends were trimmed by 4 bases and 0 bases, with 7 bases remaining between them. CDR3 sequence: CASSPRVNTEAFF. The CDR3 DNA sequence: TGTGCCAGCAGCCCCAGGGTGAACACTGAAGCTTTCTTT. Drawing the rest from reference TRBV9 and TRBJ1-1, the complete variable domain is DSGVTQTPKHLITATGQRVTLRCSPRSGDLSVYWYQQSLDQGLQFLIQYYNGEERAKGNILERFSAQQFPDLHSELNLSSLELGDSALYFCASSPRVNTEAFFGQGTRLTVV.

This chain uses TRBV18 with TRBJ2-7; D gene ambiguous. Trimming pared 3 bases from V and 2 bases from J, leaving 14 bases between. Germline CDR1 reads KGHSH; CDR2 reads LQKENI. There are 15 residues in the CDR3. The CDR3: CASSPPVGEAYEQYF. CDR3 DNA: TGTGCCAGCTCACCCCCGGTAGGTGAGGCCTACGAGCAGTACTTC. The full variable domain, with the rest looked up from reference TRBV18 and TRBJ2-7, is NAGVMQNPRHLVRRRGQEARLRCSPMKGHSHVYWYRQLPEEGLKFMVYLQKENIIDESGMPKERFSAEFPKEGPSILRIQQVVRGDSAAYFCASSPPVGEAYEQYFGPGTRLTVT.

This clone was recorded once. CDR3: CASGSAREGTYEQYF. For the CDR3, the DNA is TGTGCCAGCGGGTCAGCGCGGGAGGGCACCTACGAGCAGTACTTC. The chain links TRBV7-9 to TRBJ2-7; the match to TRBD2 covers 9 bases. Germline CDR1 is SEHNR and CDR2 is FQNEAQ (reference sequence). After removal of 8 bases from V and 2 bases from J, the junction contained 10 bases not matched to a gene. The CDR3 length is 15 residues.

This chain connects TRBV13 to TRBJ2-1; D remains ambiguous. Germline CDR1 and CDR2: PRHDT and FYEKMQ (reference sequence). This CDR3 has 16 amino acids. V was clipped by 0 bases and J by 2 bases, with 11 bases between them. The CDR3 is CASSLGPSSTYNEQFF. The CDR3 bases are TGTGCCAGCAGCTTAGGTCCCTCGAGTACCTACAATGAGCAGTTCTTC.

This clone was seen a single time. The gene calls are TRBV7-2 and TRBJ2-3, with D unresolved. CDR3 length equals 8 residues. Trimming stripped 5 bases from V and 14 bases from J, with 5 bases between. Germline assignment: CDR1 SGHTA and CDR2 FQGNSA. The CDR3 reads CASSLGYF. CDR3 DNA: TGTGCCAGCAGCCTCGGGTATTTT.

The chain combines TRBV27 with TRBJ1-2; 10 nucleotides agree with TRBD1. The germline V gene encodes CDR1 MNHEY and CDR2 SMNVEV (reference sequence). CDR3 length: 13 residues. Trimming removed 9 bases from V and 5 bases from J; junction bases left unmatched: 6. CDR3 sequence: CASAPGQGYGYTF. CDR3 in DNA: TGTGCCAGTGCGCCGGGACAGGGGTATGGCTACACCTTC.

The chain links TRBV7-9 to TRBJ2-5; perhaps TRBD1 as D (6 bases). V was pared by 5 bases and J by 1 base, with 11 bases between. Germline V gives CDR1 SEHNR, CDR2 FQNEAQ (reference sequence). The CDR3 is 14 amino acids. CDR3: CASSQVGAQETQYF. In DNA, the CDR3 is TGTGCCAGCAGCCAGGTGGGGGCCCAAGAGACCCAGTACTTC.

The V call is TRBV4-1, the J call TRBJ2-5; a weak D match, TRBD2 (7 bases). Trimming shortened V by 3 bases and J by 3 bases, and 11 bases separated the two germline ends. Germline values: CDR1 MGHRA, CDR2 YSYEKL. This CDR3 has 14 residues. The CDR3 loop is CASSHRGGEETQYF. The CDR3 DNA reads TGCGCCAGCAGCCACAGGGGAGGGGAAGAGACCCAGTACTTC.